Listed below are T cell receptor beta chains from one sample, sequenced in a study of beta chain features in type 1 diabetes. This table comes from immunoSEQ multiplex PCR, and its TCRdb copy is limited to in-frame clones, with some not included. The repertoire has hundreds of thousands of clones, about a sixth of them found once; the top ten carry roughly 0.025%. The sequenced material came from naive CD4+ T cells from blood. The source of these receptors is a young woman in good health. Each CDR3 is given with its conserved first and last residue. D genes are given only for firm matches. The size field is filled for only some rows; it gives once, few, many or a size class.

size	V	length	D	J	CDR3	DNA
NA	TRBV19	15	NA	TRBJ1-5	CASSIGDYSNQPQHF	TGTGCCAGTAGTATAGGGGATTATAGCAATCAGCCCCAGCATTTT
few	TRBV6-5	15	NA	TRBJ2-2	CASSPVGVGTGELFF	TGTGCCAGCAGTCCTGTTGGCGTCGGCACCGGGGAGCTGTTTTTT
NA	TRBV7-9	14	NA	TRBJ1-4	CASSFRPANEKLFF	TGTGCCAGCAGCTTTCGTCCGGCTAATGAAAAACTGTTTTTT
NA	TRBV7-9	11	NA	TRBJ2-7	CASTGSYEQYF	TGTGCCAGCACCGGGTCCTACGAGCAGTACTTC
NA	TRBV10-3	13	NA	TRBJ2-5	CAISESTQETQYF	TGTGCCATCAGTGAGTCGACCCAAGAGACCCAGTACTTC
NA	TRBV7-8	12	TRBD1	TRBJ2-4	CASSMDRTARNF	TGTGCCAGCAGCATGGACAGGACGGCGAGAAACTTC
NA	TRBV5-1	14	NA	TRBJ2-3	CASSLVGRPDTQYF	TGCGCCAGCAGCTTGGTAGGGCGCCCAGATACGCAGTATTTT
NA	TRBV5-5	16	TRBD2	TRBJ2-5	CASSLGLAGHQETQYF	TGTGCCAGCAGCTTGGGACTAGCGGGTCACCAAGAGACCCAGTACTTC
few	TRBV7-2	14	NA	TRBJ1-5	CASSIMDSNQPQHF	TGTGCCAGCAGCATAATGGATAGCAATCAGCCCCAGCATTTT
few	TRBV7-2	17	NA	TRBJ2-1	CASSLGLSASSYNEQFF	TGTGCCAGCAGCTTAGGTTTGTCTGCTAGCTCCTACAATGAGCAGTTCTTC
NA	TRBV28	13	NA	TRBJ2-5	CASRLSSTQTQYF	TGTGCCAGCAGGTTGTCTAGCACCCAGACCCAGTACTTC
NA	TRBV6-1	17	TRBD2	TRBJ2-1	CASSEARLAGIYNEQFF	TGTGCCAGCAGTGAAGCTAGACTAGCGGGGATCTACAATGAGCAGTTCTTC
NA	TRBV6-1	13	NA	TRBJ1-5	CASSISSNQPQHF	TGTGCCAGCAGTATTTCATCCAATCAGCCCCAGCATTTT
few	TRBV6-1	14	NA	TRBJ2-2	CASSGNRVTGELFF	TGTGCCAGCAGCGGAAACAGGGTCACCGGGGAGCTGTTTTTT
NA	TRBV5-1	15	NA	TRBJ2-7	CASAEQPIPAYEQYF	TGCGCCAGCGCGGAGCAGCCTATACCGGCCTACGAGCAGTACTTC
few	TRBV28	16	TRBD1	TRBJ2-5	CASRTRQGSGQETQYF	TGTGCCAGCAGAACACGACAGGGGAGCGGCCAAGAGACCCAGTACTTC
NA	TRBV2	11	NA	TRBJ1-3	CASSTGNTIYF	TGTGCCAGCTCCACTGGAAACACCATATATTTT
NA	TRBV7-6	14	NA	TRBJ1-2	CASSLAPANYGYTF	TGTGCCAGCAGCTTAGCTCCAGCAAACTATGGCTACACCTTC
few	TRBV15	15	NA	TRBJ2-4	CATSSQGGSKNIQYF	TGTGCCACCAGCAGTCAGGGTGGGTCCAAAAACATTCAGTACTTC
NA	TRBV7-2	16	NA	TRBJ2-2	CASSLMSGANTGELFF	TGTGCCAGCAGCTTAATGTCGGGGGCGAACACCGGGGAGCTGTTTTTT
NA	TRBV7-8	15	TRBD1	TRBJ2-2	CASSGTGGWVGELFF	TGTGCCAGCAGCGGGACAGGGGGCTGGGTCGGGGAGCTGTTTTTT
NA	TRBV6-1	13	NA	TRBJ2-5	CASSARQLETQYF	TGTGCCAGCAGTGCGAGACAGTTGGAGACCCAGTACTTC
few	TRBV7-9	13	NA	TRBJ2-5	CASMFAVLGTQYF	TGTGCCAGCATGTTCGCCGTGTTGGGGACCCAGTACTTC
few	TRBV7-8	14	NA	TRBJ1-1	CASSLGWVGTEAFF	TGTGCCAGCAGCTTAGGATGGGTTGGGACTGAAGCTTTCTTT
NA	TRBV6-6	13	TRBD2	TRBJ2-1	CASTPWGRGEQFF	TGTGCCAGCACCCCTTGGGGGAGGGGTGAGCAGTTCTTC
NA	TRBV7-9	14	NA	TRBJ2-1	CAGDPGYSYNEQFF	TGTGCCGGGGACCCGGGATACTCCTACAATGAGCAGTTCTTC
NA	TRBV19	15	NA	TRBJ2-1	CASSMGGNVWNEQFF	TGTGCCAGTAGTATGGGGGGCAACGTTTGGAATGAGCAGTTCTTC
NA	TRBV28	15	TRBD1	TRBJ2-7	CASSSPGTGVGEQYF	TGTGCCAGCAGTTCCCCCGGGACAGGGGTGGGGGAGCAGTACTTC
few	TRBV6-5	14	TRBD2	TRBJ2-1	CASSLAGGRNEQFF	TGTGCCAGCAGTCTAGCGGGAGGGCGGAATGAGCAGTTCTTC
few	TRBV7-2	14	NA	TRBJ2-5	CASSPGGGQETQYF	TGTGCCAGCAGCCCAGGTGGCGGCCAAGAGACCCAGTACTTC
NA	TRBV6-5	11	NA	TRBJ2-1	CASRGFNEQFF	TGTGCCAGCAGGGGATTCAATGAGCAGTTCTTC
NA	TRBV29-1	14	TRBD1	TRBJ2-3	CSVGDRGRTDTQYF	TGCAGCGTGGGGGACAGGGGGCGCACAGATACGCAGTATTTT